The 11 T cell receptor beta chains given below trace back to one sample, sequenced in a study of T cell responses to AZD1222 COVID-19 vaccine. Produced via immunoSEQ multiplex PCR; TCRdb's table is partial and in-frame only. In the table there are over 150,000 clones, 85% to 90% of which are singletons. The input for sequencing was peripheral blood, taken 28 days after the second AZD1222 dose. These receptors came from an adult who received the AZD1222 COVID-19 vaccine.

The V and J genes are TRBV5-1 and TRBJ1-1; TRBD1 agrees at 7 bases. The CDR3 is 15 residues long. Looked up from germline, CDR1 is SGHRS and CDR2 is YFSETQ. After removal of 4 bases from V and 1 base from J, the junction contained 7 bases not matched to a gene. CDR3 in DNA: TGCGCCAGCAGCCCCTCCGGGACAGAGAACACTGAAGCTTTCTTT. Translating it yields CASSPSGTENTEAFF.

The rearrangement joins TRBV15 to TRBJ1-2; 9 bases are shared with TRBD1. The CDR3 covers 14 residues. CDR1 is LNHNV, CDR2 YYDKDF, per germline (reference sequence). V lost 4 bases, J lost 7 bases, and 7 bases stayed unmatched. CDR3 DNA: TGTGCCACCAGCATTGCCGGGACAGGGATTGGCTACACCTTC. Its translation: CATSIAGTGIGYTF.

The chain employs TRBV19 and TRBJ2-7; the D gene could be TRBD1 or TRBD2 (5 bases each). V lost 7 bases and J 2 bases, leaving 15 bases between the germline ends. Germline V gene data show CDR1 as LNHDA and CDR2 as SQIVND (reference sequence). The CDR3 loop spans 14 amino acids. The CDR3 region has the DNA TGTGCCAGTACTCCCGGGACCGCGACCTACGAGCAGTACTTC. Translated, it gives CASTPGTATYEQYF.

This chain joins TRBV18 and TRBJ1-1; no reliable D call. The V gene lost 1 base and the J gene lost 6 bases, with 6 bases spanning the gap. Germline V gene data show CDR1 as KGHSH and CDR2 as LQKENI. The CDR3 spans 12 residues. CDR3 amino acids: CASSPLISEAFF. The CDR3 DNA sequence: TGTGCCAGCTCACCACTAATATCTGAAGCTTTCTTT.

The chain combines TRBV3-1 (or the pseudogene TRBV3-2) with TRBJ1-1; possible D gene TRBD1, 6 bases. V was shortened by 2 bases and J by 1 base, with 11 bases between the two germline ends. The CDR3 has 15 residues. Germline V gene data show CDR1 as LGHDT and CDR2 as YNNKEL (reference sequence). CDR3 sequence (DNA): TGTGCCAGCAGCCAACTCACGACAGGGAACACTGAAGCTTTCTTT. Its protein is CASSQLTTGNTEAFF.

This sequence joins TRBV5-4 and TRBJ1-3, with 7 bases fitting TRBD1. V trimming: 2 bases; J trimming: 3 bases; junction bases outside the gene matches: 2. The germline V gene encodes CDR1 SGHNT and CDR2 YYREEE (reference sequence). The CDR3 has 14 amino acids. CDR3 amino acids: CASSLDRVGNTIYF. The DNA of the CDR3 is TGTGCCAGCAGCTTAGACAGGGTTGGAAACACCATATATTTT.

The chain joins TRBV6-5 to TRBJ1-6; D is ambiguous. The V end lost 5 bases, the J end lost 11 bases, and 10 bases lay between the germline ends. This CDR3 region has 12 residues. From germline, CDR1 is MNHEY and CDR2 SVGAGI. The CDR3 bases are TGTGCCAGCAGTACCGGCGGACCACCCCTCCACTTT. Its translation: CASSTGGPPLHF.

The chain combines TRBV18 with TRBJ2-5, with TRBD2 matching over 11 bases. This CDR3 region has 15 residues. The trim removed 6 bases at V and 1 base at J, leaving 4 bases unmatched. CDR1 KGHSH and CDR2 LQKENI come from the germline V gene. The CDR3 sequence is CASSRTSGLQETQYF. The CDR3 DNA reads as TGTGCCAGCTCCCGGACTAGCGGGCTCCAAGAGACCCAGTACTTC.

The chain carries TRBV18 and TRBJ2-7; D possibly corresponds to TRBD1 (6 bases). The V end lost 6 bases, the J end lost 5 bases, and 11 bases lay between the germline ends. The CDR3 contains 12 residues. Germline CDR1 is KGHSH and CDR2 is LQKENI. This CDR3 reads CASSPRQDEQYF. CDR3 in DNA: TGTGCCAGCTCCCCCAGACAGGACGAGCAGTACTTC.

CDR3 coding DNA: TGCGCCAGCAGCTTAGGTTTGATCCCCACAACTAATGAAAAACTGTTTTTT. As protein: CASSLGLIPTTNEKLFF. The chain links TRBV5-1 to TRBJ1-4; no clear D gene. Germline CDR1 and CDR2: SGHRS and YFSETQ. This CDR3 spans 17 amino acids. V lost 2 bases and J 0 bases, leaving 14 bases between the germline ends.

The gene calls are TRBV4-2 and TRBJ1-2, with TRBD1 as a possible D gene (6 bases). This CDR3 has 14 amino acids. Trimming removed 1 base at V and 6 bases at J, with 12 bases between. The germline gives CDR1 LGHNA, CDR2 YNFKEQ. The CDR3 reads CASSQGKGGDGYTF. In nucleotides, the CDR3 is TGTGCCAGCAGCCAAGGGAAAGGGGGAGATGGCTACACCTTC.